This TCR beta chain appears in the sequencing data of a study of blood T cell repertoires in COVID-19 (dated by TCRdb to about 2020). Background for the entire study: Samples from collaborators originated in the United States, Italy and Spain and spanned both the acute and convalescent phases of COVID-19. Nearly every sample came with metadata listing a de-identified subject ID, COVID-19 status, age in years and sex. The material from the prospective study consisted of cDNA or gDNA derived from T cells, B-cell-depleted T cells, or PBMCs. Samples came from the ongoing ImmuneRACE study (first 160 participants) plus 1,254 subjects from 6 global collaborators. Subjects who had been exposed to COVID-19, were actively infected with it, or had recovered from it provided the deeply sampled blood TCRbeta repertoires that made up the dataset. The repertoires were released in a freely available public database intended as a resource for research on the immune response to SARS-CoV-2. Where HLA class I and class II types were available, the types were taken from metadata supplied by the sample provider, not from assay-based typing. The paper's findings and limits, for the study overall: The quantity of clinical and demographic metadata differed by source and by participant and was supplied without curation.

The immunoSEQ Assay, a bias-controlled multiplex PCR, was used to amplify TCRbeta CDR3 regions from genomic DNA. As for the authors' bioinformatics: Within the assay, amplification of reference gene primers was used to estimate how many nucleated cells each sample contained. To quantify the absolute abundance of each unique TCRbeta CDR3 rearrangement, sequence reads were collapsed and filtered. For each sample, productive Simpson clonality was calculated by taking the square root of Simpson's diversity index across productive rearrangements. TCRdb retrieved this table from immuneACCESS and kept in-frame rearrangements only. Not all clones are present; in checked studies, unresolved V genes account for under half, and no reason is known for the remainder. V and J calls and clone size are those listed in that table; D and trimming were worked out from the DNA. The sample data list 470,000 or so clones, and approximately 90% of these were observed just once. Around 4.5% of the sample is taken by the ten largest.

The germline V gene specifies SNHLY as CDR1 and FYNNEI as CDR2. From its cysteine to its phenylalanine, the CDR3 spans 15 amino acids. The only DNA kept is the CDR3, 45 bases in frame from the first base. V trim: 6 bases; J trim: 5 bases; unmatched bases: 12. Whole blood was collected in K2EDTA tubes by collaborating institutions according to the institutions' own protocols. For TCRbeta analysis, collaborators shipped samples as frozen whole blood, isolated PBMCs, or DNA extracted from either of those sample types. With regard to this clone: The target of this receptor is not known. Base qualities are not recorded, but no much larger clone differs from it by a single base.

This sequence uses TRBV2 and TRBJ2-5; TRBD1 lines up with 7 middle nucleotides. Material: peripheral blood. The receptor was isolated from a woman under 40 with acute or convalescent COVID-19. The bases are TGTGCCAGCAGGGATAGACAGGGAAGGGGGGAGACCCAGTACTTC. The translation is CASRDRQGRGETQYF.